The 19 T cell receptor beta chains given below trace back to one sample, sequenced in a study of shared clonotypes between healthy human individuals. Sequencing used immunoSEQ multiplex PCR; TCRdb keeps in-frame clones, though not all of them. The sample consists of roughly 2.6 million clones, approximately 92% of them appearing once. Sequenced input: naive CD4+ T cells sorted from blood. Subset here: CD45RA+ positively selected. The receptors here all came from a man aged 18 to 35 in good health.

The rearrangement joins TRBV10-3 to TRBJ1-6, with D perhaps TRBD1 (6 bases). V lost 6 bases and J lost 7, with 13 bases in between. This CDR3 has 14 residues. Germline CDR1 and CDR2: ENHRY and SYGVKD. CDR3 in amino acids: CAIRGEGGNSPLHF. The DNA for the CDR3 is TGTGCCATCAGGGGGGAAGGGGGAAATTCACCCCTCCACTTT.

This chain connects TRBV27 to TRBJ1-6; TRBD1 might be the D (6 bases). Germline CDR1 reads MNHEY; CDR2 reads SMNVEV (reference sequence). Deletions cut 4 bases from V and 4 bases from J, with 11 bases between. The CDR3 is 15 residues long. The CDR3 bases are TGTGCCAGCAGTTCCAGACAGGAATATAATTCACCCCTCCACTTT. Its translation is CASSSRQEYNSPLHF.

J is TRBJ2-1 and V is TRBV5-1; perhaps D is TRBD1 or TRBD2 (7 bases each). V was trimmed by 2 bases and J by 3 bases, leaving 18 bases between them. Germline V lookup: CDR1 SGHRS, CDR2 YFSETQ. This CDR3 is built from 17 residues. The CDR3 region is CASSLISRGGFYNEQFF. DNA of the CDR3: TGCGCCAGCAGCTTAATTTCCAGGGGGGGATTCTACAATGAGCAGTTCTTC.

The J gene is TRBJ2-3, the V gene TRBV5-1, with D possibly TRBD1 on 6 matching bases. V lost 3 bases, J lost 3 bases, and 11 bases lay in between. CDR1 is SGHRS, CDR2 YFSETQ, per germline. The CDR3 has 14 residues. CDR3 in amino acids: CASSWGQITDTQYF. The CDR3 coding sequence is TGCGCCAGCAGCTGGGGACAAATAACAGATACGCAGTATTTT.

The rearrangement uses TRBV2 and TRBJ1-2; no clear D. The CDR3 consists of 14 residues. Germline CDR1 reads SNHLY; CDR2 reads FYNNEI. The V and J ends lost 4 bases and 5 bases respectively, with 14 bases between them. The CDR3 DNA reads as TGTGCCAGCAGTGGGAGGGTGAGTGTGTATGGCTACACCTTC. Translated, it gives CASSGRVSVYGYTF.

The chain joins TRBV6-1 to TRBJ1-1; no firm D call. Looked up from germline, CDR1 is MNHNS and CDR2 is SASEGT. The V end lost 2 bases, the J end lost 1 base, and 11 bases lay between the germline ends. This CDR3 contains 15 residues. The CDR3 DNA reads TGTGCCAGCAGTGAATTGGCCAGCAAGAACACTGAAGCTTTCTTT. Translation gives CASSELASKNTEAFF.

V and J are TRBV5-1 and TRBJ2-1; 12 bases agree with TRBD2. The CDR3 totals 16 residues. V shed 4 bases and J 8 bases; nucleotides not matched to a gene: 10. From germline, CDR1 is SGHRS and CDR2 YFSETQ. CDR3: CASSPEGTSGHDEQFF. The CDR3 DNA is TGCGCCAGCAGCCCCGAAGGGACTAGCGGGCACGATGAGCAGTTCTTC.

This rearrangement joins TRBV12-5 to TRBJ1-3; D unresolved. Germline CDR1 is LGHNT and CDR2 is FRNRAP. The CDR3 loop spans 16 amino acids. V dropped 6 bases and J dropped 0 bases, with 15 bases sitting between them. CDR3: CASGSRTVSSGNTIYF. For the CDR3, the DNA is TGTGCTAGTGGGTCAAGGACGGTGAGCTCTGGAAACACCATATATTTT. Supplemented by reference TRBV12-5 and TRBJ1-3, the full variable domain reads DARVTQTPRHKVTEMGQEVTMRCQPILGHNTVFWYRQTMMQGLELLAYFRNRAPLDDSGMPKDRFSAEMPDATLATLKIQPSEPRDSAVYFCASGSRTVSSGNTIYFGEGSWLTVV.

V gene TRBV4-1 combines with J gene TRBJ1-2; 8 bases are a match to TRBD1. V gave up 1 base and J gave up 4 bases; unmatched junction bases: 2. Looked up from germline, CDR1 is MGHRA and CDR2 is YSYEKL. CDR3 size: 14 residues. This CDR3 is CASSQGTGGYGYTF. In DNA, the CDR3 is TGCGCCAGCAGCCAAGGTACAGGGGGCTATGGCTACACCTTC.

The J gene is TRBJ2-7, the V gene TRBV10-3, with no clear D. Per germline, CDR1 ENHRY and CDR2 SYGVKD. V was trimmed by 4 bases and J by 1 base, leaving 14 bases between them. The CDR3 has 15 residues. CDR3 sequence reads: CAISVFKGQSYEQYF. The CDR3 nucleotides read TGTGCCATCAGTGTGTTCAAAGGCCAGTCCTACGAGCAGTACTTC.

The chain uses TRBV7-9 and TRBJ1-4, with D maybe TRBD1 (6 bases). This CDR3 region has 14 residues. V shed 7 bases and J shed 3 bases, with 12 bases lying between them. Per germline, CDR1 SEHNR and CDR2 FQNEAQ (reference sequence). This chain's CDR3 is CASTNRAPNEKLFF. The DNA for the CDR3 is TGTGCCAGCACCAACAGGGCACCTAATGAAAAACTGTTTTTT.

The chain links TRBV7-2 to TRBJ1-3, with D possibly being TRBD1 (6 bases). V lost 7 bases, J lost 4 bases, and 14 bases lay in between. In germline, CDR1 is SGHTA, CDR2 FQGNSA. The CDR3 length is 14 residues. The CDR3 DNA follows: TGTGCCAGCAATAGAGGGGGGAAGGGAAACACCATATATTTT. Encoded protein: CASNRGGKGNTIYF.

This clone was counted a few times. At one boundary the junction diverges from the germline segment, which might be a read error. The chain carries TRBV7-7 and TRBJ2-7, with 8 bases matching TRBD1. This CDR3 has 15 residues. In germline, CDR1 is SSHAT, CDR2 FNYEAQ (reference sequence). CDR3 sequence reads: CASSPQPGGLHEQYF. CDR3 DNA: TGTGCTAGCAGCCCCCAGCCAGGGGGCTTGCACGAGCAGTACTTC.

This clone was detected a few times. Other DNA sequences within the sample encode an identical CDR3. This chain links TRBV18 with TRBJ2-2, with 7 bases identical to TRBD2. The CDR3 runs to 16 residues. Per the germline V gene, CDR1 is KGHSH and CDR2 is LQKENI. The V and J ends lost 3 bases and 2 bases, in that order; junction bases with no gene match: 6. As DNA, the CDR3 is TGTGCCAGCTCACCGCCGGGACTACCTAACACCGGGGAGCTGTTTTTT. Residues: CASSPPGLPNTGELFF. The entire variable domain, with the rest obtained from reference TRBV18 and TRBJ2-2, is as follows: NAGVMQNPRHLVRRRGQEARLRCSPMKGHSHVYWYRQLPEEGLKFMVYLQKENIIDESGMPKERFSAEFPKEGPSILRIQQVVRGDSAAYFCASSPPGLPNTGELFFGEGSRLTVL.

In DNA form, the CDR3 reads TGTGCCAGCAGTCGGGGGAACATTCAGTACTTC. It codes for CASSRGNIQYF. V gene TRBV6-6 combines with J gene TRBJ2-4; maybe TRBD2 (6 bases). V was trimmed by 5 bases and J by 7 bases, leaving 6 bases between them. CDR3 length: 11 residues. The germline V gene encodes CDR1 MNHNY and CDR2 SVGAGI (reference sequence).

The chain carries TRBV12-5 and TRBJ2-2; D gene ambiguous. CDR3 size: 16 residues. V was cut by 0 bases and J by 3 bases, with 11 bases left in between. Germline CDR1 LGHNT, CDR2 FRNRAP. CDR3 sequence: CASGLVVGPYTGELFF. The CDR3 DNA sequence: TGTGCTAGTGGTTTGGTAGTAGGGCCCTACACCGGGGAGCTGTTTTTT. Drawing the rest from reference TRBV12-5 and TRBJ2-2, the complete variable domain is DARVTQTPRHKVTEMGQEVTMRCQPILGHNTVFWYRQTMMQGLELLAYFRNRAPLDDSGMPKDRFSAEMPDATLATLKIQPSEPRDSAVYFCASGLVVGPYTGELFFGEGSRLTVL.

V and J are TRBV5-6 and TRBJ2-5, with D possibly matching TRBD1 (7 bases). CDR1 is SGHDT, CDR2 YYEEEE, per germline. V lost 4 bases and J lost 1, with 14 bases in between. This CDR3 is 15 amino acids long. The CDR3 DNA follows: TGTGCCAGCAGCCCTGGCGGGACAGCCCAAGAGACCCAGTACTTC. Translated, it gives CASSPGGTAQETQYF.

The genes are TRBV10-1 and TRBJ2-7; possible D gene TRBD2, 5 bases. This CDR3 has 15 residues. V lost 3 bases, J lost 0 bases, and 12 bases lay in between. Germline lookup yields CDR1 WNHNN and CDR2 SYGVQD (reference sequence). This CDR3 reads CASSEHRLTSYEQYF. The CDR3, as DNA: TGCGCCAGCAGTGAACATCGACTAACCTCCTACGAGCAGTACTTC.

The V gene is TRBV10-3, the J gene TRBJ2-1; 8 bases agree with TRBD2. Germline lookup yields CDR1 ENHRY and CDR2 SYGVKD. This CDR3 has 15 amino acids. V was clipped by 4 bases and J by 1 base; unmatched bases: 3. CDR3 in amino acids: CAISVAGRSYNEQFF. Here the CDR3 DNA reads TGTGCCATCAGTGTAGCGGGAAGGTCCTACAATGAGCAGTTCTTC.